The rows below give T cell receptor beta chains drawn from one sample of a study of T cells in Graves' hyperthyroidism and ophthalmopathy. TCRdb re-analysed the multiplex PCR reads in MiXCR, keeping a single row per CDR3 protein. The table lists approximately 710,000 distinct CDR3 sequences, roughly a sixth of them singletons. Input material: blood. These receptors were taken from a man between 50 and 59 years old with Graves' hyperthyroidism. Each CDR3 is given with its conserved first and last residue. The D gene is left open where the match is weak. Some rows have no size entry. The others give once, few or many, or a class for an expanded clone.

J,V,size,D,CDR3,DNA
TRBJ2-2,TRBV28,many,TRBD1,CASSRDRVFGELFF,TGTGCCAGCAGCCGGGACAGGGTTTTCGGGGAGCTGTTTTTT
TRBJ2-2,TRBV6-2/TRBV6-3,few,-,CASRTAGQLNTGELFF,TGTGCCAGCAGAACAGCCGGACAGTTGAACACCGGGGAGCTGTTTTTT
TRBJ2-5,TRBV12-3/TRBV12-4,many,TRBD2,CASRVLAGVGTQYF,TGTGCCAGCAGGGTTCTAGCGGGAGTAGGGACCCAGTACTTC
TRBJ1-1,TRBV29-1,-,-,CSAGTESTEAFF,TGCAGTGCCGGGACGGAGAGCACTGAAGCTTTCTTT
TRBJ2-7,TRBV15,-,-,CATSTGKDGGEQYF,TGTGCCACCAGCACGGGGAAGGACGGGGGAGAGCAGTACTTC
TRBJ1-2,TRBV28,-,-,CASSLTGEGWGYTF,TGTGCCAGCAGTTTAACTGGGGAGGGATGGGGCTACACCTTC
TRBJ2-5,TRBV24-1,-,-,CATSEGTAQETQYF,TGTGCCACCAGTGAGGGGACCGCTCAAGAGACCCAGTACTTC
TRBJ2-3,TRBV27,-,-,CASNAVELDTQYF,TGTGCCAGCAACGCGGTGGAGTTAGATACGCAGTATTTT
TRBJ1-2,TRBV11-2,-,-,CASSQIGAGGHNYGYTF,TGTGCCAGCAGCCAAATAGGGGCAGGAGGCCATAACTATGGCTACACCTTC
TRBJ1-5,TRBV12-3/TRBV12-4,many,TRBD1,CASRRTGDNQPQHF,TGTGCCAGCAGAAGGACAGGGGATAATCAGCCCCAGCATTTT
TRBJ1-2,TRBV9,-,-,CASSAQWYGYTF,TGTGCCAGCAGCGCCCAGTGGTATGGCTACACCTTC
TRBJ2-7,TRBV3-1,few,-,CASSQDWTTYEQYF,TGTGCCAGCAGCCAAGATTGGACAACCTACGAGCAGTACTTC
TRBJ2-5,TRBV2,many,TRBD1,CASSSTGGGETQYF,TGTGCCAGCAGTTCGACAGGGGGCGGAGAGACCCAGTACTTC
TRBJ1-4,TRBV4-1,few,-,CASSPPGEVVGEKLFF,TGCGCCAGCAGCCCCCCGGGTGAAGTCGTGGGTGAAAAACTGTTTTTT
TRBJ2-5,TRBV13,many,-,CAGSLRGAETQYF,TGTGCCGGCAGCTTACGGGGGGCAGAGACCCAGTACTTC
TRBJ1-4,TRBV28,many,-,CASSSVRDVGIEKLFF,TGTGCCAGCAGCTCGGTACGGGATGTCGGTATCGAAAAACTGTTTTTT
TRBJ2-5,TRBV20-1,few,-,CSASLTGRQETQYF,TGCAGTGCTAGTTTAACAGGGCGTCAAGAGACCCAGTACTTC
TRBJ2-2,TRBV2,many,-,CASTVLLGGELFF,TGTGCCAGCACGGTGCTATTAGGAGGGGAGCTGTTTTTT
TRBJ1-2,TRBV5-1,-,TRBD1,CANSLVPTGSNYGYTF,TGCGCCAACAGCTTGGTACCGACAGGGAGTAACTATGGCTACACCTTC
TRBJ1-1,TRBV10-3,few,-,CAISDGLNTEAFF,TGTGCCATCAGTGATGGGCTGAACACTGAAGCTTTCTTT
TRBJ2-5,TRBV7-9,many,-,CASSWIGDLGQETQYF,TGTGCCAGCAGCTGGATTGGGGACTTGGGGCAGGAGACCCAGTACTTC
TRBJ1-1,TRBV11-2,many,-,CASSPWVEAFF,TGTGCCAGCAGCCCGTGGGTTGAAGCTTTCTTT
TRBJ2-7,TRBV5-1,-,TRBD1,CASSPGGQGVIDEQYF,TGCGCCAGCAGCCCCGGGGGACAGGGCGTTATCGACGAGCAGTACTTC
TRBJ2-7,TRBV6-1,many,TRBD1,CASGDPGQGDDEQYF,TGTGCCAGCGGAGATCCGGGACAGGGGGACGACGAGCAGTACTTC
TRBJ2-7,TRBV2,many,-,CASSPIYEQYF,TGTGCCAGCAGTCCAATATACGAGCAGTACTTC
TRBJ2-7,TRBV20-1,-,-,CSASQTVYEQYF,TGCAGTGCTAGTCAGACAGTCTACGAGCAGTACTTC
TRBJ2-5,TRBV2,few,-,CASSAQYF,TGTGCCAGCTCGGCCCAGTACTTC
TRBJ2-2,TRBV20-1,-,-,CSAREREGPSFTGELFF,TGCAGTGCTAGAGAAAGGGAAGGACCGAGCTTCACCGGGGAGCTGTTTTTT
TRBJ1-5,TRBV3-1,-,-,CASSQQAGPQPQHF,TGTGCCAGCAGCCAACAGGCAGGGCCTCAGCCCCAGCATTTT
TRBJ1-1,TRBV18,few,TRBD1,CASSGGQLTEAFF,TGTGCCAGCTCAGGGGGACAGCTCACTGAAGCTTTCTTT
TRBJ2-7,TRBV27,many,TRBD2,CASTSFGLGPYEQYF,TGTGCCAGCACCTCCTTTGGACTAGGGCCTTACGAGCAGTACTTC
TRBJ1-5,TRBV7-9,many,-,CASSLGESGNQPQHF,TGTGCCAGCAGCTTAGGAGAATCAGGCAATCAGCCCCAGCATTTT
TRBJ2-7,TRBV19,-,TRBD1,CASRPRDSGSYEQYF,TGTGCCAGTAGACCAAGGGACAGCGGCTCCTACGAGCAGTACTTC
TRBJ1-6,TRBV2,few,TRBD1,CASRGQGHSPLHF,TGTGCCAGCAGGGGACAGGGGCATTCACCCCTCCACTTT
TRBJ1-5,TRBV28,few,TRBD1,CASSGITGGSRPQHF,TGTGCCAGCAGTGGCATTACAGGGGGCTCCCGGCCCCAGCATTTT
TRBJ1-3,TRBV11-2,many,-,CASSLEGLVLNTIYF,TGTGCCAGCAGCTTAGAGGGTTTAGTGCTGAACACCATATATTTT
TRBJ2-5,TRBV20-1,many,-,CSARAIRSGLWGTQYF,TGCAGTGCTAGAGCGATTCGGAGCGGTCTGTGGGGGACCCAGTACTTC
TRBJ1-1,TRBV2,many,TRBD1,CASSDLGQGGEAFF,TGTGCCAGCAGCGACCTGGGACAGGGCGGTGAAGCTTTCTTT
TRBJ2-1,TRBV12-3/TRBV12-4,many,TRBD1,CASSLDRGSEQFF,TGTGCCAGCAGTTTGGACAGGGGTAGTGAGCAGTTCTTC
TRBJ2-7,TRBV6-2/TRBV6-3,many,-,CASSKTGQSYEQYF,TGTGCCAGCAGCAAAACGGGGCAGTCCTACGAGCAGTACTTC
TRBJ2-3,TRBV9,-,-,CASSVGEDRRTDTQYF,TGTGCCAGCAGCGTAGGGGAGGACAGGCGCACAGATACGCAGTATTTT
TRBJ1-1,TRBV9,few,-,CASSVATDMNTEAFF,TGTGCCAGCAGCGTAGCTACTGACATGAACACTGAAGCTTTCTTT
TRBJ2-7,TRBV6-1,many,TRBD1,CASALTGTGYYEQYF,TGTGCCAGCGCCTTAACCGGGACAGGGTACTACGAGCAGTACTTC
TRBJ1-5,TRBV15,few,TRBD1,CATSRDDRGNQPQHF,TGTGCCACCAGCAGAGATGACAGGGGAAATCAGCCCCAGCATTTT
TRBJ1-1,TRBV7-2,many,-,CASSQRRDSTEAFF,TGTGCCAGCAGCCAGAGGAGGGATTCAACTGAAGCTTTCTTT
TRBJ2-5,TRBV20-1,-,-,CSQRGLETQYF,TGCAGTCAGAGAGGTTTGGAGACCCAGTACTTC
TRBJ2-1,TRBV10-1,-,-,CASSDGGANNEQFF,TGCGCCAGCAGTGATGGGGGAGCTAACAATGAGCAGTTCTTC
TRBJ2-7,TRBV27,many,TRBD1,CASSKNDRAHEQYF,TGTGCCAGCAGCAAAAACGACAGGGCTCACGAGCAGTACTTC
TRBJ2-3,TRBV20-1,-,TRBD2,CSDGGAGGPSTDTQYF,TGCAGTGACGGAGGTGCGGGAGGGCCCTCGACAGATACGCAGTATTTT
TRBJ1-2,TRBV13,many,-,CASSPIYGVKVNYGYTF,TGTGCCAGCAGCCCAATTTATGGGGTGAAAGTAAACTATGGCTACACCTTC
TRBJ1-1,TRBV2,many,-,CASSAPNTEAFF,TGTGCCAGCAGTGCCCCGAACACTGAAGCTTTCTTT
TRBJ1-4,TRBV7-8,-,-,CASSQTGLLNEKLFF,TGCGCCAGCAGCCAGACGGGACTACTTAATGAAAAACTGTTTTTT